The entry that follows covers one T cell receptor (beta chain) sequence. The germline V gene has CDR1 SGHAT and CDR2 FQDESV (reference sequence). V dropped 5 bases and J dropped 6; count of bases not matched to a gene: 6. The CDR3 is 13 residues long. The data originate from a study of blood T cell repertoires in COVID-19. Clones were read by immunoSEQ multiplex PCR, and TCRdb kept only the in-frame ones, dropping some. The top ten clones hold under 4% of a sample with about 190,000 clones, about 83% of them seen once. The source of this sequence is a woman aged 25-40 years who had been exposed to COVID-19. The rearrangement joins TRBV11-1 to TRBJ1-2, with TRBD1 identical over 7 bases. Sequences were obtained from PBMCs or T cells enriched from blood (not recorded which). This chain's CDR3 is CASSPTGNDGYTF. CDR3 coding DNA: TGTGCCAGCAGCCCGACAGGGAACGATGGCTACACCTTC.